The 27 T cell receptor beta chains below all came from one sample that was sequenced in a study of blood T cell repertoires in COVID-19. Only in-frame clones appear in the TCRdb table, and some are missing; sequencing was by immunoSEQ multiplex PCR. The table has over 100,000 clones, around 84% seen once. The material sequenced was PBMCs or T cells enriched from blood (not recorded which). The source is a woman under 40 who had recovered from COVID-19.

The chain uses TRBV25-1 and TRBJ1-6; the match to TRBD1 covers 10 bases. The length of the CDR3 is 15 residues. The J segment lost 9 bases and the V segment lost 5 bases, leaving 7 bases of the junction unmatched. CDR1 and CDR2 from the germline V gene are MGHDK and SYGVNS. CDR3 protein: CASSPRTGGGSPLHF. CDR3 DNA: TGTGCCAGCAGTCCCCGGACAGGGGGAGGTTCACCCCTCCACTTT.

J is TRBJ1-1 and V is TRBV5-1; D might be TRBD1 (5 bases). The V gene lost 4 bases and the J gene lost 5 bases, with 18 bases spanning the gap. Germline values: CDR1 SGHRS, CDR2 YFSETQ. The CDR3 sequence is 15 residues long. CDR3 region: CASSPITGSGTEAFF. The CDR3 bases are TGCGCCAGCAGCCCGATAACAGGATCTGGGACTGAAGCTTTCTTT.

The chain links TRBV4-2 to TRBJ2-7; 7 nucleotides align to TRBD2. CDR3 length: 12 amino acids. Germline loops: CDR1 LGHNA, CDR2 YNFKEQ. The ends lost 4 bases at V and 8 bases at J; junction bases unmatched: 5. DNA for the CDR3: TGTGCCAGCAGCCGGGCGGGAGAGAAGCAGTACTTC. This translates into CASSRAGEKQYF.

CDR3 sequence reads: CASSVGLAGGYSYNEQFF. As DNA, the CDR3 is TGTGCCAGCAGCGTAGGACTAGCGGGAGGGTATTCCTACAATGAGCAGTTCTTC. The rearrangement uses TRBV9 and TRBJ2-1, with 14 bases matching TRBD2. This CDR3 spans 18 amino acids. The V and J ends lost 0 bases and 1 base, in that order; junction bases with no gene match: 3. Germline-derived CDR1 and CDR2 are SGDLS and YYNGEE. Filled out from reference TRBV9 and TRBJ2-1, the complete variable domain reads DSGVTQTPKHLITATGQRVTLRCSPRSGDLSVYWYQQSLDQGLQFLIQYYNGEERAKGNILERFSAQQFPDLHSELNLSSLELGDSALYFCASSVGLAGGYSYNEQFFGPGTRLTVL.

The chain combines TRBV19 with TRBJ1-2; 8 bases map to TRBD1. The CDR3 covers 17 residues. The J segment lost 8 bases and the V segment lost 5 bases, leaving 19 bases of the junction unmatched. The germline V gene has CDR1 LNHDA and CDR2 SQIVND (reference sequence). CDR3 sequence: CASSPRTDRARLQGYTF. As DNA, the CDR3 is TGTGCCAGTAGTCCCCGTACGGACAGGGCAAGACTTCAAGGCTACACCTTC. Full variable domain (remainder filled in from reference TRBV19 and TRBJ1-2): DGGITQSPKYLFRKEGQNVTLSCEQNLNHDAMYWYRQDPGQGLRLIYYSQIVNDFQKGDIAEGYSVSREKKESFPLTVTSAQKNPTAFYLCASSPRTDRARLQGYTFGSGTRLTVV.

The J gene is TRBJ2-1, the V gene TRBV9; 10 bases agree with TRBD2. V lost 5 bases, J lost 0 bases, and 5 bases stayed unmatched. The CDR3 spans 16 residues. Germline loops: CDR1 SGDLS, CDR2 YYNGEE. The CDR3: CASSPSGGGSYNEQFF. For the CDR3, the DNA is TGTGCCAGCAGTCCCAGCGGGGGGGGCTCCTACAATGAGCAGTTCTTC.

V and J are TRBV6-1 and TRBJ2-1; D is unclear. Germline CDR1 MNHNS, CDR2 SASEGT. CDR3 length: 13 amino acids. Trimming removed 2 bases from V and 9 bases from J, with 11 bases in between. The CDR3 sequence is CASSESRSSEQFF. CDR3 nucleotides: TGTGCCAGCAGTGAATCTAGGAGCTCTGAGCAGTTCTTC.

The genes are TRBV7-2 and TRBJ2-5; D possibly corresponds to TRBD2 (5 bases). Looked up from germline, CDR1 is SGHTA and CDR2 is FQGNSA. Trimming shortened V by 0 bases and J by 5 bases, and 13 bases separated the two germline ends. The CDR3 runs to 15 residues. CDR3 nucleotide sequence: TGTGCCAGCAGCTTAGCGGCTAGCAGGCGGGAGACCCAGTACTTC. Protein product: CASSLAASRRETQYF.

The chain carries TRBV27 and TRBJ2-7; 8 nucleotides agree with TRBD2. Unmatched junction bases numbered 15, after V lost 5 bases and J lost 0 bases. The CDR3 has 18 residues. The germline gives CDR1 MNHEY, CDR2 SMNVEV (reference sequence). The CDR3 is CASSDPRAGGTSSYEQYF. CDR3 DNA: TGTGCCAGCAGTGACCCCCGGGCGGGAGGCACGAGCTCCTACGAGCAGTACTTC.

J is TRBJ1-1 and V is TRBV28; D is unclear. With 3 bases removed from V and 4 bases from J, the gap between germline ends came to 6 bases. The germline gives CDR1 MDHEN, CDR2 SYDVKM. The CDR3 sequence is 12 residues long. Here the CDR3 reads CASSFLPTEAFF. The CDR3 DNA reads TGTGCCAGCAGTTTCCTACCCACTGAAGCTTTCTTT.

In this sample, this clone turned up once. The CDR3: CASSEGQGPRGNEKLFF. CDR3 coding DNA: TGTGCCAGCAGTGAGGGACAGGGGCCGAGGGGTAATGAAAAACTGTTTTTT. The J gene is TRBJ1-4, the V gene TRBV2, with 10 bases lining up with TRBD1. Germline values: CDR1 SNHLY, CDR2 FYNNEI. With V trimmed by 3 bases and J by 4 bases, 8 bases remained unmatched. This CDR3 spans 17 amino acids.

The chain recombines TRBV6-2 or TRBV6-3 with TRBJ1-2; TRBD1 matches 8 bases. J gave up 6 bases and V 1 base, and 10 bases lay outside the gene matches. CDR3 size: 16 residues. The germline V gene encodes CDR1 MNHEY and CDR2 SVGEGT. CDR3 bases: TGTGCCAGCAGTTACTGGAGCCCCCAGGGGGCTGATGGCTACACCTTC. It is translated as CASSYWSPQGADGYTF.

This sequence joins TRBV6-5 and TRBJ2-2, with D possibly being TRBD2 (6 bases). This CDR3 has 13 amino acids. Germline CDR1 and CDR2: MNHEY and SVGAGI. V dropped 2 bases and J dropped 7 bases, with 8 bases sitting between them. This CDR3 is CASSYAGGGELFF. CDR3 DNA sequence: TGTGCCAGCAGTTACGCCGGGGGCGGGGAGCTGTTTTTT.

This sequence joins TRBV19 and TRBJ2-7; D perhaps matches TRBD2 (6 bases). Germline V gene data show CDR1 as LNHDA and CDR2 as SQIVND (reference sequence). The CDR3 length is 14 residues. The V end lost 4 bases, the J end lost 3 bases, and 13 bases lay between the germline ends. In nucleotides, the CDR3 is TGTGCCAGTAGTACAGACCCGGGGGACTACGAGCAGTACTTC. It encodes CASSTDPGDYEQYF. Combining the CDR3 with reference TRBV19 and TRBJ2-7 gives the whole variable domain DGGITQSPKYLFRKEGQNVTLSCEQNLNHDAMYWYRQDPGQGLRLIYYSQIVNDFQKGDIAEGYSVSREKKESFPLTVTSAQKNPTAFYLCASSTDPGDYEQYFGPGTRLTVT.

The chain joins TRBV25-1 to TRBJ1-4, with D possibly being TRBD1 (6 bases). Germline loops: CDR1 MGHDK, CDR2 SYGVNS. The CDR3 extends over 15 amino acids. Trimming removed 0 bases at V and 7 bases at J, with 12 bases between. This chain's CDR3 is CASSEYRGAAEKLFF. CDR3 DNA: TGTGCCAGCAGTGAATATCGGGGGGCGGCTGAAAAACTGTTTTTT.

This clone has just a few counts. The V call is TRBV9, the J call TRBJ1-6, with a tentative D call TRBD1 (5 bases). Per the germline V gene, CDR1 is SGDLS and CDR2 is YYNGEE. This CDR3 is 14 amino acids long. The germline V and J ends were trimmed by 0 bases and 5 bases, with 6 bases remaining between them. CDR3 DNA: TGTGCCAGCAGCGTAGCACAGGATAATTCACCCCTCCACTTT. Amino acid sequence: CASSVAQDNSPLHF.

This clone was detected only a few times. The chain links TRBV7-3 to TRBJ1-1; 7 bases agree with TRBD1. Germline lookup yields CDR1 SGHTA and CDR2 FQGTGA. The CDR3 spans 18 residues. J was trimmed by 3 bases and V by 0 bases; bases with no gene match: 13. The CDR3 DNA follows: TGTGCCAGCAGCTTAACGCGGACCAGGGGGAACCCGGACACTGAAGCTTTCTTT. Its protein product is CASSLTRTRGNPDTEAFF.

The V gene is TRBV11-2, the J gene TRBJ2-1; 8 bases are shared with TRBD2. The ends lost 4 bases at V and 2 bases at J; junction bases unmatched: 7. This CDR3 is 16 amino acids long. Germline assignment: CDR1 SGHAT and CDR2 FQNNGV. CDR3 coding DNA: TGTGCCAGCAGCTCCCTTCGGGAGGGCCCCTACAATGAGCAGTTCTTC. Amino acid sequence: CASSSLREGPYNEQFF.

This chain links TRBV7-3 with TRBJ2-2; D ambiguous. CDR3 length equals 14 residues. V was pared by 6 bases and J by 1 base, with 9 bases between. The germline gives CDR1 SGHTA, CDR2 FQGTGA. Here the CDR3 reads CASRPDKNTGELFF. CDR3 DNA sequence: TGTGCCAGCAGACCCGACAAGAACACCGGGGAGCTGTTTTTT.

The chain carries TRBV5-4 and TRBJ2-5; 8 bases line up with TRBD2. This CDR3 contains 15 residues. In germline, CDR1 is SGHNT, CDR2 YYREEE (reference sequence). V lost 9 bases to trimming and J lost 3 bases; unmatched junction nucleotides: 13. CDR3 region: CATGGGWSAKETQYF. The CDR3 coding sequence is TGTGCCACGGGGGGGGGTTGGTCTGCTAAAGAGACCCAGTACTTC.

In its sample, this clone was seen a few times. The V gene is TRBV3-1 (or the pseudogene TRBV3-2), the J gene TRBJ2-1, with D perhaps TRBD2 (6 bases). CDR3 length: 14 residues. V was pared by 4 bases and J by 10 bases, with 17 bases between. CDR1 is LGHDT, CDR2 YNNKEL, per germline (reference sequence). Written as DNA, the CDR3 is TGTGCCAGCAGCCCTGGGACTTCCGGTAAGGAGCAGTTCTTC. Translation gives CASSPGTSGKEQFF.

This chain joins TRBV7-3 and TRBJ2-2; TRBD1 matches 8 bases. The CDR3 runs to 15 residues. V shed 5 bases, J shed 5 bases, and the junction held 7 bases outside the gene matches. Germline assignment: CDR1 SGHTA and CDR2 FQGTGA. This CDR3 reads CASSPGTGQTGELFF. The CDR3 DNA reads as TGTGCCAGCAGCCCCGGGACAGGACAAACCGGGGAGCTGTTTTTT.

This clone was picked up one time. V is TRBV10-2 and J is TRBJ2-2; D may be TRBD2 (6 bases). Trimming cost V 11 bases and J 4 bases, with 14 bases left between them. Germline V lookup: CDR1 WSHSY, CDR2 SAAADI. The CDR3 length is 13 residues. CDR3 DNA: TGCGCCGCCCGAGGAGGGATCACCGGGGAGCTGTTTTTT. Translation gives CAARGGITGELFF.

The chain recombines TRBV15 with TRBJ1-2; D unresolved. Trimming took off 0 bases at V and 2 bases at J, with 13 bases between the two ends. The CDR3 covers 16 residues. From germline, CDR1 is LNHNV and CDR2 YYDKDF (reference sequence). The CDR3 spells CATSRDLAPGNYGYTF. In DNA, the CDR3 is TGTGCCACCAGCAGAGATCTGGCGCCGGGAAACTATGGCTACACCTTC.

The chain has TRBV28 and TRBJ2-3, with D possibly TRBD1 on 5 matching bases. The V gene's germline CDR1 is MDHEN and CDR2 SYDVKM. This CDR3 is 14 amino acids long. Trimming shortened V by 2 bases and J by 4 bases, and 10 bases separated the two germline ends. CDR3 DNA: TGTGCCAGCAGTTTACAGGGTGGGGCAGATACGCAGTATTTT. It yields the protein CASSLQGGADTQYF. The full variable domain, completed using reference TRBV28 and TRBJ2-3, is DVKVTQSSRYLVKRTGEKVFLECVQDMDHENMFWYRQDPGLGLRLIYFSYDVKMKEKGDIPEGYSVSREKKERFSLILESASTNQTSMYLCASSLQGGADTQYFGPGTRLTVL.

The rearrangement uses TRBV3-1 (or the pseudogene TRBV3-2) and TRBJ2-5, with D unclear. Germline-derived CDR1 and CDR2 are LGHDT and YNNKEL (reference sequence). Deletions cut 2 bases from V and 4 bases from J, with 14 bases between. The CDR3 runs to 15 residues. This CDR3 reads CASSQKLSRGETQYF. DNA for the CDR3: TGTGCCAGCAGCCAAAAGCTCTCTAGAGGAGAGACCCAGTACTTC.

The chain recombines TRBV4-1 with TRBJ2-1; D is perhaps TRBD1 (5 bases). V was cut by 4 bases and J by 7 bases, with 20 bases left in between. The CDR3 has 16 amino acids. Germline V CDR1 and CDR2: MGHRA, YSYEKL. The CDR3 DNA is TGCGCCAGCAGCCGGGGCTCACTTGTTGGGGATAATGAGCAGTTCTTC. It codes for CASSRGSLVGDNEQFF.